Given below is one T cell receptor beta chain in context. These data come from a study of blood T cell repertoires in COVID-19. This CDR3 has 15 amino acids. Germline V gene sequence: CDR1 MDHEN, CDR2 SYDVKM. V shed 6 bases and J 8 bases; nucleotides not matched to a gene: 12. TCRdb's copy holds only in-frame clones and misses some; the assay was immunoSEQ multiplex PCR. The sample has tens of thousands of clones; around four fifths are singletons. This sequence joins TRBV28 and TRBJ1-4; 7 bases fit TRBD1. The origin of this receptor is a human donor in a cohort sampled during active COVID-19. Sample: peripheral blood. The DNA for the CDR3 is TGTGCCAGCAGACGTCAGGGGGGTGTACGGGAAAAACTGTTTTTT. Encoded protein: CASRRQGGVREKLFF. Based on the CDR3 plus reference TRBV28 and TRBJ1-4, the full variable domain is DVKVTQSSRYLVKRTGEKVFLECVQDMDHENMFWYRQDPGLGLRLIYFSYDVKMKEKGDIPEGYSVSREKKERFSLILESASTNQTSMYLCASRRQGGVREKLFFGSGTQLSVL.